This is a list of T cell receptor beta chains from one sample in a study of blood T cell repertoires in COVID-19. Method: immunoSEQ multiplex PCR; TCRdb's copy keeps in-frame clones and lacks some. This table has about 200,000 clones, approximately 80% appearing once. Source material: peripheral blood. Receptors originate from a human donor with acute or convalescent COVID-19. The donor label of this sample is uncertain. The CDR3 runs from the conserved cysteine through the conserved F or W. A D gene is named only where the DNA matches it firmly. Some rows mark clone size as missing; the rest say once, few, many or name a class of expanded clone.

j_call: TRBJ1-6
d_call: .
clone_size: .
v_call: TRBV21-1
cdr3_aa: CASSNPRDRSFVPLHF
cdr3_nt: TGTGCCAGCAGCAATCCCCGGGACAGAAGTTTTGTGCCCCTCCACTTT

j_call: TRBJ1-6
d_call: TRBD1
clone_size: .
v_call: TRBV28
cdr3_aa: CASSPRTGGSPLHF
cdr3_nt: TGTGCCAGCAGTCCACGAACAGGGGGTTCACCCCTCCACTTT

j_call: TRBJ2-1
d_call: .
clone_size: .
v_call: TRBV4-1
cdr3_aa: CASSQEYVYNEQFF
cdr3_nt: TGCGCCAGCAGCCAAGAGTATGTGTACAATGAGCAGTTCTTC

j_call: TRBJ2-1
d_call: TRBD2
clone_size: once
v_call: TRBV5-6
cdr3_aa: CASTIGLAGARNEQFF
cdr3_nt: TGTGCCAGCACCATCGGACTAGCGGGAGCCCGAAATGAGCAGTTCTTC

j_call: TRBJ1-1
d_call: .
clone_size: .
v_call: TRBV5-1
cdr3_aa: CASSLGLSNTEAFF
cdr3_nt: TGCGCCAGCAGCCTGGGACTCTCCAACACTGAAGCTTTCTTT

j_call: TRBJ1-5
d_call: .
clone_size: .
v_call: TRBV27
cdr3_aa: CASSLTLSNQPQHF
cdr3_nt: TGTGCCAGCAGCCTGACACTTAGCAATCAGCCCCAGCATTTT

j_call: TRBJ1-1
d_call: TRBD1
clone_size: .
v_call: TRBV19
cdr3_aa: CASKPGTGGTEAFF
cdr3_nt: TGTGCCAGTAAACCCGGGACAGGGGGCACTGAAGCTTTCTTT

j_call: TRBJ1-4
d_call: .
clone_size: .
v_call: TRBV19
cdr3_aa: CASSMRASITNEKLFF
cdr3_nt: TGTGCCAGTAGTATGCGGGCGTCCATAACTAATGAAAAACTGTTTTTT

j_call: TRBJ1-6
d_call: .
clone_size: .
v_call: TRBV9
cdr3_aa: CASSPADSNNSPLHF
cdr3_nt: TGTGCCAGCAGTCCCGCGGACAGTAATAATTCACCCCTCCACTTT

j_call: TRBJ2-7
d_call: TRBD2
clone_size: once
v_call: TRBV19
cdr3_aa: CASSPSSGSSYEQYF
cdr3_nt: TGTGCCAGTAGTCCTTCTAGCGGGAGCTCCTACGAGCAGTACTTC

j_call: TRBJ2-1
d_call: .
clone_size: .
v_call: TRBV11-2
cdr3_aa: CASSLVAGKNEQFF
cdr3_nt: TGTGCCAGCAGCTTAGTAGCCGGGAAGAATGAGCAGTTCTTC

j_call: TRBJ2-1
d_call: .
clone_size: .
v_call: TRBV12-3/TRBV12-4
cdr3_aa: CASTIGVYNEQFF
cdr3_nt: TGTGCCAGCACCATAGGGGTCTACAATGAGCAGTTCTTC

j_call: TRBJ2-1
d_call: TRBD2
clone_size: .
v_call: TRBV3-1/TRBV3-2
cdr3_aa: CASSPSPSGFYNEQFF
cdr3_nt: TGTGCCAGCAGCCCCTCCCCTAGCGGGTTCTACAATGAGCAGTTCTTC

j_call: TRBJ2-2
d_call: TRBD2
clone_size: .
v_call: TRBV5-6
cdr3_aa: CASSPASGSATGELFF
cdr3_nt: TGTGCCAGCAGCCCGGCTAGCGGGAGTGCCACCGGGGAGCTGTTTTTT

j_call: TRBJ1-4
d_call: TRBD1
clone_size: .
v_call: TRBV6-2/TRBV6-3
cdr3_aa: CASSTPDRGPSNEKLFF
cdr3_nt: TGTGCCAGCAGCACCCCGGACAGGGGGCCCTCTAATGAAAAACTGTTTTTT

j_call: TRBJ1-1
d_call: .
clone_size: .
v_call: TRBV7-3
cdr3_aa: CASSLELNTEAFF
cdr3_nt: TGTGCCAGCAGCTTAGAGCTGAACACTGAAGCTTTCTTT

j_call: TRBJ1-3
d_call: .
clone_size: .
v_call: TRBV18
cdr3_aa: CASSRLPGGSSGNTIYF
cdr3_nt: TGTGCCAGCTCACGATTGCCGGGAGGCTCTTCTGGAAACACCATATATTTT

j_call: TRBJ2-2
d_call: .
clone_size: .
v_call: TRBV9
cdr3_aa: CASSVGLDLNTGELFF
cdr3_nt: TGTGCCAGCAGCGTAGGACTAGACCTGAACACCGGGGAGCTGTTTTTT

j_call: TRBJ2-7
d_call: TRBD1
clone_size: .
v_call: TRBV6-5
cdr3_aa: CASSYRFTGGGEQYF
cdr3_nt: TGTGCCAGCAGTTACCGATTCACAGGGGGCGGCGAGCAGTACTTC

j_call: TRBJ2-7
d_call: .
clone_size: .
v_call: TRBV30
cdr3_aa: CAWSAGPSYEQYF
cdr3_nt: TGTGCCTGGAGCGCAGGTCCGTCCTACGAGCAGTACTTC

j_call: TRBJ2-2
d_call: .
clone_size: .
v_call: TRBV5-1
cdr3_aa: CASSASTAATGELFF
cdr3_nt: TGCGCCAGCAGCGCCTCGACGGCGGCCACCGGGGAGCTGTTTTTT

j_call: TRBJ1-1
d_call: .
clone_size: .
v_call: TRBV3-1/TRBV3-2
cdr3_aa: CASSHGTRNTEAFF
cdr3_nt: TGTGCCAGCAGCCACGGGACACGGAACACTGAAGCTTTCTTT

j_call: TRBJ2-1
d_call: TRBD1
clone_size: .
v_call: TRBV5-4
cdr3_aa: CASSLAQGAYNEQFF
cdr3_nt: TGTGCCAGCAGCTTGGCACAGGGGGCTTACAATGAGCAGTTCTTC

j_call: TRBJ2-1
d_call: .
clone_size: once
v_call: TRBV9
cdr3_aa: CASSVDWGRGEQFF
cdr3_nt: TGTGCCAGCAGCGTAGATTGGGGGCGCGGGGAGCAGTTCTTC

j_call: TRBJ2-7
d_call: .
clone_size: few
v_call: TRBV28
cdr3_aa: CASAPGSYEQYF
cdr3_nt: TGTGCCAGCGCTCCAGGCTCCTACGAGCAGTACTTC

j_call: TRBJ1-2
d_call: .
clone_size: once
v_call: TRBV2
cdr3_aa: CASIRNGDSAGYYGYTF
cdr3_nt: TGTGCCAGCATCCGAAACGGGGACTCCGCTGGGTACTATGGCTACACCTTC

j_call: TRBJ1-1
d_call: .
clone_size: .
v_call: TRBV27
cdr3_aa: CASSLSVVGNTEAFF
cdr3_nt: TGTGCCAGCAGTTTATCGGTCGTCGGGAACACTGAAGCTTTCTTT

j_call: TRBJ1-1
d_call: TRBD1
clone_size: .
v_call: TRBV6-5
cdr3_aa: CASSDGTGAEAFF
cdr3_nt: TGTGCCAGCAGCGATGGGACAGGTGCTGAAGCTTTCTTT

j_call: TRBJ1-1
d_call: .
clone_size: .
v_call: TRBV18
cdr3_aa: CASSPPFSGPNTEAFF
cdr3_nt: TGTGCCAGCTCACCGCCATTCAGTGGGCCGAACACTGAAGCTTTCTTT

j_call: TRBJ1-1
d_call: .
clone_size: .
v_call: TRBV5-1
cdr3_aa: CASSIRGMETEAFF
cdr3_nt: TGCGCCAGCAGTATTCGGGGGATGGAAACTGAAGCTTTCTTT

j_call: TRBJ1-3
d_call: .
clone_size: .
v_call: TRBV5-1
cdr3_aa: CASSPMAGLSGNTIYF
cdr3_nt: TGCGCCAGCAGCCCGATGGCGGGATTATCTGGAAACACCATATATTTT

j_call: TRBJ2-3
d_call: TRBD2
clone_size: .
v_call: TRBV2
cdr3_aa: CATLTGGGTSGRRSTQYF
cdr3_nt: TGTGCCACCTTAACTGGGGGGGGGACTAGCGGGAGGCGGAGTACGCAGTATTTT

j_call: TRBJ2-7
d_call: TRBD2
clone_size: .
v_call: TRBV2
cdr3_aa: CASSGTSVYSSYEQYF
cdr3_nt: TGTGCCAGCAGTGGGACTAGCGTTTACAGCTCCTACGAGCAGTACTTC

j_call: TRBJ2-3
d_call: TRBD2
clone_size: .
v_call: TRBV9
cdr3_aa: CASSVRLAGVDTQYF
cdr3_nt: TGTGCCAGCAGCGTTCGGCTAGCGGGAGTGGATACGCAGTATTTT

j_call: TRBJ2-7
d_call: TRBD2
clone_size: .
v_call: TRBV27
cdr3_aa: CASSLLVSGTYEQYF
cdr3_nt: TGTGCCAGCAGTTTATTGGTTAGCGGGACATACGAGCAGTACTTC

j_call: TRBJ1-1
d_call: .
clone_size: .
v_call: TRBV12-3/TRBV12-4
cdr3_aa: CASSRGYTEAFF
cdr3_nt: TGTGCCAGCTCAAGGGGCTATACTGAAGCTTTCTTT

j_call: TRBJ2-7
d_call: TRBD1
clone_size: .
v_call: TRBV19
cdr3_aa: CASSIRDRAVNEQYF
cdr3_nt: TGTGCCAGTAGTATCCGGGACAGGGCCGTCAACGAGCAGTACTTC

j_call: TRBJ2-1
d_call: .
clone_size: .
v_call: TRBV9
cdr3_aa: CASSALIGGGQFF
cdr3_nt: TGTGCCAGCAGCGCTTTAATCGGGGGAGGGCAGTTCTTC